This T cell receptor (beta chain) was recorded in a study of T cells in Graves' hyperthyroidism and ophthalmopathy. Turning to the study itself: Upon initial diagnosis and before any treatment, peripheral blood was collected.

Amplified TCR beta CDR3 regions derived from RNA transcripts. A set of HTBI primers served as the primers for a first-round RT-PCR of the TCR CDR3. Each CDR3 protein gets one entry after TCRdb re-called the multiplex PCR reads with MiXCR. Altogether under 300,000 distinct CDR3 sequences are present, more than 10% being singletons, with the ten largest covering more than 7.5%. Study outcomes and limitations: Most clonotypes that expanded in the thyroid above 0.001 also showed up in blood.

The V end lost 5 bases, the J end lost 11 bases, and 12 bases lay between the germline ends. The CDR3 extends over 11 amino acids. From germline, CDR1 is SEHNR and CDR2 FQNEAQ (reference sequence). Only a few counts were recorded for this clonotype. Its antigen is as yet unknown. Recently diagnosed hyperthyroidism of less than 2 months' duration affected patients aged 18 to 65. From under 12 ml of fresh peripheral blood, PBMCs were isolated. The sequence came from a woman between 25 and 40 years old with Graves' hyperthyroidism that later progressed to Graves' ophthalmopathy. Sequenced: blood. This chain connects TRBV7-9 to TRBJ1-1; D ambiguous. The CDR3 DNA reads as TGTGCCAGCAGCCCAATGGAAGACGCTTTCTTT. This translates into CASSPMEDAFF.